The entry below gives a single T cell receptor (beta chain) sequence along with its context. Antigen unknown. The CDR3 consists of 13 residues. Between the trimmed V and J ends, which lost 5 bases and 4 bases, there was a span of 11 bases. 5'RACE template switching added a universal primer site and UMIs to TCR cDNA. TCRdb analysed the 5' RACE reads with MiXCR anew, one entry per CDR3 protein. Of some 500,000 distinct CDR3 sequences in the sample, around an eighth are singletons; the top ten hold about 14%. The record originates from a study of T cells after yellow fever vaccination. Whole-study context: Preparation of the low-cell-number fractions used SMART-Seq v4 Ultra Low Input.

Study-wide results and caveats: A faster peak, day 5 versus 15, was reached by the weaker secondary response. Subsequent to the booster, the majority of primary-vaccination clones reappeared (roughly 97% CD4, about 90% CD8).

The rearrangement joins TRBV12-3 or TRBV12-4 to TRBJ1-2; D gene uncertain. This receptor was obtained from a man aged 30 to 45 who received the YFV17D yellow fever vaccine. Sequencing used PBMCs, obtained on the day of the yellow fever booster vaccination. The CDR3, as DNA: TGTGCCAGCAGTCTGGACGGCCTCTATGGCTACACCTTC. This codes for CASSLDGLYGYTF.